This entry concerns a single TCR beta chain. At least ten counts were recorded for this clonotype. Its antigen is not yet known. Per-base quality was not reported, and no clone a single base away is much larger than it. The record originates from a study of T cell repertoires in cytomegalovirus infection (dated by TCRdb to the late 2010s). General notes on the study: The HLA type of each donor mattered for the analysis, because public TCR beta signatures pointed to carriage of CMV infection along with the matching HLA type. Overall study outcomes, separate from this receptor: In both this cohort and an independent approximately 370-donor cohort, the cumulative frequency of public TCR beta family members distinguished carriers of CMV infection plus the relevant HLA type. The ex vivo response was dominated by HLA-C-restricted CMV-specific TCR beta clonotypes, and the single most frequent clonotype in two of eight donors was supplied by these HLA-C-restricted clonotypes.

TCRdb shows the sequencer as Illumina HiSeq 1500. TCRdb's own reprocessing of the public reads used fastp at Q25 and MiXCR and kept productive beta chains. Each entry is one CDR3 protein sequence, shown with its most common DNA and genes. The sample yields around 130,000 distinct CDR3 sequences; 8.8% were counted once. Roughly a tenth of the sample lies in the top ten. This sequence was found in a human donor in good health (CMV status not recorded). Some clones in this sample may be carry-over from other donors' samples. Sequencing was performed on PBMCs.

Read as DNA, the sequence is TGTGCCAGCAGTGTCGCGTCGAACACCGGGGAGCTGTTTTTT. Its translation is CASSVASNTGELFF. The V and J genes are TRBV2 and TRBJ2-2; no D gene is confidently identified. V sheds 4 bases and J sheds 0 bases, leaving 6 bases between their ends. According to the germline V gene, CDR1 reads SNHLY and CDR2 reads FYNNEI. Measured from the cysteine to the phenylalanine, the CDR3 is 14 residues long. Only the CDR3 region is kept as DNA, spanning 42 bases read in frame from base 1.